A single sample gave rise to the 19 T cell receptor beta chains below, sequenced in a study of blood T cell repertoires in COVID-19. The table came from immunoSEQ multiplex PCR; TCRdb's copy has only in-frame clones and leaves some out. This table holds around 290,000 clones, around nine tenths found once. The sample taken for sequencing was PBMCs or T cells enriched from blood (not recorded which). The receptors stem from a woman in her fifties or sixties in a cohort exposed to, infected with or recovered from COVID-19 (not recorded which).

The J gene is TRBJ2-7, the V gene TRBV29-1; D gene ambiguous. The CDR3 is made up of 10 amino acids. In germline, CDR1 is SQVTM, CDR2 ANQGSEA. V lost 6 bases and J lost 6, with 9 bases in between. The CDR3 DNA follows: TGCAGCGTCGGCGGAATCGAGCAGTACTTC. It encodes CSVGGIEQYF.

The chain links TRBV7-3 to TRBJ2-5, with 11 bases identical to TRBD1. Per germline, CDR1 SGHTA and CDR2 FQGTGA. J was trimmed by 5 bases and V by 5 bases; bases with no gene match: 10. This CDR3 region has 16 residues. CDR3 bases: TGTGCCAGCAGCCCTACCGGACAGGGGGCATGGGAGACCCAGTACTTC. The encoded protein is CASSPTGQGAWETQYF.

J is TRBJ2-1 and V is TRBV24-1; the match to TRBD1 covers 8 bases. V trimming: 8 bases; J trimming: 7 bases; junction bases outside the gene matches: 9. CDR1 is KGHDR and CDR2 is SFDVKD in the germline V gene. The CDR3 has 14 residues. CDR3 nucleotide sequence: TGTGCCACCACTGGACAGGGAGCAGGGAATGAGCAGTTCTTC. Its translation: CATTGQGAGNEQFF.

This chain connects TRBV10-3 to TRBJ2-1; possibly TRBD2 for D (5 bases). The CDR3 sequence is 16 residues long. CDR1 ENHRY and CDR2 SYGVKD come from the germline V gene. The ends were cut back, 3 bases at V and 0 bases at J, with 12 bases in the middle. This CDR3 is CAISDGGLSSYNEQFF. The CDR3 nucleotides read TGTGCCATCAGTGACGGCGGGTTGAGCTCCTACAATGAGCAGTTCTTC.

This clone was seen a handful of times. This chain connects TRBV7-9 to TRBJ2-6, with TRBD2 matching 10 bases. The V and J ends lost 5 bases and 0 bases, in that order; junction bases with no gene match: 4. Germline values: CDR1 SEHNR, CDR2 FQNEAQ (reference sequence). CDR3 length equals 17 residues. This chain's CDR3 is CASSLSGRPSGANVLTF. For the CDR3, the DNA is TGTGCCAGCAGCCTTAGCGGGAGGCCCTCTGGGGCCAACGTCCTGACTTTC.

V gene TRBV27 combines with J gene TRBJ2-2; 14 bases are shared with TRBD2. V was pared by 4 bases and J by 6 bases, with 7 bases of the junction left unmatched. This CDR3 is 17 amino acids long. Germline CDR1 is MNHEY and CDR2 is SMNVEV (reference sequence). The CDR3 nucleotides are TGTGCCAGCAGTTCCCCGGGACTAGCGGGAGTACCCGGGGAGCTGTTTTTT. Translating gives CASSSPGLAGVPGELFF.

This clone showed up just once. This rearrangement joins TRBV5-1 to TRBJ2-7; 7 bases align to TRBD2. Looked up from germline, CDR1 is SGHRS and CDR2 is YFSETQ. V lost 0 bases, J lost 4 bases, and 4 bases stayed unmatched. This CDR3 region has 14 residues. In DNA form, the CDR3 reads TGCGCCAGCAGCTTGGCGGGAGGTTTGTACGAGCAGTACTTC. It translates to CASSLAGGLYEQYF.

V usage is TRBV28 and J usage is TRBJ1-1; D is possibly TRBD1 (6 bases). The CDR3 sequence is 16 residues long. Trimming removed 4 bases from V and 4 bases from J, with 19 bases in between. CDR1 and CDR2 (germline): MDHEN, SYDVKM. CDR3 sequence: CASSSARGASATEAFF. DNA of the CDR3: TGTGCCAGCAGTTCCGCCCGGGGGGCCTCCGCCACTGAAGCTTTCTTT.

V gene TRBV28 combines with J gene TRBJ1-2; D remains unclear. The germline gives CDR1 MDHEN, CDR2 SYDVKM. Trimming took 4 bases from V and 3 from J, leaving 6 bases between them. The CDR3 consists of 12 residues. In DNA, the CDR3 is TGTGCCAGCAGTTCGAGAGACTATGGCTACACCTTC. Translated: CASSSRDYGYTF.

The chain carries TRBV7-9 and TRBJ2-1; no clear D gene. Per germline, CDR1 SEHNR and CDR2 FQNEAQ (reference sequence). This CDR3 is 17 amino acids long. Trimming stripped 0 bases from V and 4 bases from J, with 16 bases between. CDR3 protein: CASSLARPALGYNEQFF. The CDR3 region has the DNA TGTGCCAGCAGCTTAGCGCGACCCGCCCTAGGATACAATGAGCAGTTCTTC.

The chain joins TRBV30 to TRBJ2-7; 10 bases match TRBD1. Trimming cost V 4 bases and J 3 bases; bases outside gene matches: 9. The CDR3 runs 15 residues. CDR1 and CDR2 (germline): GTSNPN, SVGIG (reference sequence). The CDR3: CAWTSIGTGVYEQYF. The CDR3, as DNA: TGTGCCTGGACCAGCATCGGGACAGGGGTCTACGAGCAGTACTTC.

This clone occurred a few times. The CDR3: CASSLEGRGDNEQFF. CDR3 in DNA: TGCGCCAGCAGCTTGGAGGGCAGGGGGGACAATGAGCAGTTCTTC. The chain couples TRBV5-1 to TRBJ2-1; D might be TRBD1 (7 bases). This CDR3 comprises 15 residues. V lost 0 bases and J lost 5, with 12 bases in between. The germline V gene encodes CDR1 SGHRS and CDR2 YFSETQ.

The rearrangement links TRBV19 to TRBJ1-2, with 9 bases that match TRBD1. V lost 5 bases, J lost 4 bases, and 8 bases stayed unmatched. CDR3 length: 15 residues. Germline values: CDR1 LNHDA, CDR2 SQIVND (reference sequence). DNA of the CDR3: TGTGCCAGTAGTTTACAAACAGGGGGCGGCTATGGCTACACCTTC. Residues: CASSLQTGGGYGYTF.

For this clone: One junction end disagrees with the germline gene, perhaps due to a read error. The chain has TRBV27 and TRBJ1-5; no firm D call. Looked up from germline, CDR1 is MNHEY and CDR2 is SMNVEV (reference sequence). The CDR3 runs to 13 residues. The CDR3 DNA sequence: TGTGCCAGCAGCTACAGCCCTAATCCGCCCCAGCATTTT. It codes for CASSYSPNPPQHF.

The chain is built from TRBV4-2 and TRBJ1-6; 7 bases line up with TRBD1. Unmatched junction bases numbered 6, after V lost 0 bases and J lost 7 bases. There are 16 residues in the CDR3. From germline, CDR1 is LGHNA and CDR2 YNFKEQ. For the CDR3, the DNA is TGTGCCAGCAGCCAAGATCCGACAGGGTCCAATTCACCCCTCCACTTT. It yields the protein CASSQDPTGSNSPLHF.

This clone has more than one count but fewer than ten. The chain couples TRBV6-5 to TRBJ2-7, with D tentatively TRBD2 (6 bases). CDR3 length: 14 residues. The V end lost 6 bases, the J end lost 3 bases, and 15 bases lay between the germline ends. Germline-derived CDR1 and CDR2 are MNHEY and SVGAGI. CDR3 DNA sequence: TGTGCCAGCAGCGTAGCGGAGGGGAACTACGAGCAGTACTTC. Amino acid sequence: CASSVAEGNYEQYF.

This chain connects TRBV21-1 to TRBJ2-7; the DNA was not compared with TRBD2, the D call given in the table. TRBV21-1 is recorded as a pseudogene. CDR3 length equals 17 residues. CDR3 residues: CASSSGTSGRPTYEQYF. The CDR3 coding sequence is TGTGCCAGCAGCAGCGGGACTAGCGGGAGGCCTACCTACGAGCAGTACTTC.

The J gene is TRBJ1-5, the V gene TRBV2, with TRBD1 matching over 10 bases. Germline lookup yields CDR1 SNHLY and CDR2 FYNNEI. V was clipped by 6 bases and J by 7 bases; unmatched bases: 3. CDR3 length: 13 residues. The CDR3 DNA sequence: TGTGCCAGCAGCGGACAGGGGGTGCAGCCCCAGCATTTT. It is translated as CASSGQGVQPQHF.

V and J are TRBV6-5 and TRBJ2-1, with D tentatively TRBD1 (5 bases). Germline loops: CDR1 MNHEY, CDR2 SVGAGI. The CDR3 runs to 11 residues. V gave up 6 bases and J gave up 6 bases, with 6 bases separating them. CDR3 amino acids: CASRDINEQFF. The CDR3 nucleotides read TGTGCCAGCAGGGACATCAATGAGCAGTTCTTC.